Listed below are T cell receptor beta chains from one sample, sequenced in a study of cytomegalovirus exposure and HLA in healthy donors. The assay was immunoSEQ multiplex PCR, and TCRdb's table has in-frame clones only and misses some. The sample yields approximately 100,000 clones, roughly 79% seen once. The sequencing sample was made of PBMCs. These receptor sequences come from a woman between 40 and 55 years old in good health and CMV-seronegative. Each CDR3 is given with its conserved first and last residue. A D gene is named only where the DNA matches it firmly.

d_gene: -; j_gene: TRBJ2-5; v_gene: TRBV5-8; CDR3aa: CASRVTGTLQETQYF
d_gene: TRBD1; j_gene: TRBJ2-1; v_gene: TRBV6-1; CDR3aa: CASSEPGQGAYNEQFF
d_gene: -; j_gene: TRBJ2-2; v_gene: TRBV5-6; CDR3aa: CASHELVNAGELFF
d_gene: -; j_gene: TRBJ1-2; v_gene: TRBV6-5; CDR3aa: CASSYLTAGDNYGYTF
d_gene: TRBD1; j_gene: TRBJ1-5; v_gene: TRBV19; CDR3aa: CASSGQGTSNQPQHF
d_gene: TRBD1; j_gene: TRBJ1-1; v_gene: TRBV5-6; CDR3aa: CASSLQGAVNTEAFF
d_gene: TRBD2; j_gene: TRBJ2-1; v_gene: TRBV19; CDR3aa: CASSSIAGSYNEQFF
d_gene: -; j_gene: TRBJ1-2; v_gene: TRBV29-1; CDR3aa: CSGTAGVGYGYTF
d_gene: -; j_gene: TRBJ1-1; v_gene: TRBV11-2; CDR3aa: CASSLFQGRGTEAFF
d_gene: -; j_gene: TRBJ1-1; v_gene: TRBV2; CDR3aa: CASSQTRGTEAFF
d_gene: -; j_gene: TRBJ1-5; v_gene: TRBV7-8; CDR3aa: CASSFQNNQPQHF
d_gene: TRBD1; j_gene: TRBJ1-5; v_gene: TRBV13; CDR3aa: CASSANRGQPQHF
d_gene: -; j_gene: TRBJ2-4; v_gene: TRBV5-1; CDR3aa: CASSLGWGTTDIQYF
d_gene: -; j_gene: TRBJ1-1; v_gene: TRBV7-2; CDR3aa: CASSLVQGGTEAFF
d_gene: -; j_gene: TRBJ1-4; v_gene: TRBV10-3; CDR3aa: CAACSGVGEKLFF
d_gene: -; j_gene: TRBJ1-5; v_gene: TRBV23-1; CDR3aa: CASNAPGEVSQPQHF
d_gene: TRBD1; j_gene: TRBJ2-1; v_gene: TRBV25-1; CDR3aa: CASSENRGRGIDEQFF
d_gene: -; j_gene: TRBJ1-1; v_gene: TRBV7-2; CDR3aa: CASSSVQGSTEAFF
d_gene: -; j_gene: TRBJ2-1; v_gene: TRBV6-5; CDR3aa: CASSPGGVLSYEQFF
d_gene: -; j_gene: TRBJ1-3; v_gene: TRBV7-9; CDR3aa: CASSLQGHGNTIYF
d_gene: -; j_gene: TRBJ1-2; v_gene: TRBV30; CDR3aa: CAWTLGRGGGCTF
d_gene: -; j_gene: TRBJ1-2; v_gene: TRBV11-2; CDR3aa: CASSLSVGQMYGYTF
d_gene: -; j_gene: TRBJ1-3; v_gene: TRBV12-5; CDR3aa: CASGPEGGGNTIYF
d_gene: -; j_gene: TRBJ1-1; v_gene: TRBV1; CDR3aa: CTSSQVGQGKSRHNTEAFF
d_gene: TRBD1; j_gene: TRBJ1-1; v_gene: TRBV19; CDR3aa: CASSIRDSRMNTEAFF
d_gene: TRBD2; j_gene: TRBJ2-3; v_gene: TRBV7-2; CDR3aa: CASSLVAGGADTQYF
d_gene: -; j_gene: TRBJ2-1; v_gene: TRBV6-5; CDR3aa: CASSYRRGGSEQFF
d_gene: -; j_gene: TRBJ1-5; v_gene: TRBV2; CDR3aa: CASSEGQGNQPQHF
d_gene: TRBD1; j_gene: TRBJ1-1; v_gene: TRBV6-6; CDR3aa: CASSDPGTGWTEAFF
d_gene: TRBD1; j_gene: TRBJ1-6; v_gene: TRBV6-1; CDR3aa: CASSVRDRGHQGIFGTLHF
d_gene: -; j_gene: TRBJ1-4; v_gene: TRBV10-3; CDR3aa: CAISAGADEKLFF
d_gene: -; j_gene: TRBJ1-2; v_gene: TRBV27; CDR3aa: CASSLVAPFLRANYGYTF
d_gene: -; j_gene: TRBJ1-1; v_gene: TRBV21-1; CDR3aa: CASSHRTGGVVVNTEAFF
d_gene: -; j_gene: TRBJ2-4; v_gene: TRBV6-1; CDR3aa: CASSKSGVGKNIQYF
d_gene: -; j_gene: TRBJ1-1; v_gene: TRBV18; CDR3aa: CASSSDPPRGNTEAFF
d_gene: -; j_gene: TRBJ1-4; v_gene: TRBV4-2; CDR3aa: CASRELAATNEKLFF